Presented here are 23 T cell receptor beta chains from one specimen sequenced in a study of shared clonotypes between healthy human individuals. TCRdb keeps only in-frame clones here, not all; method: immunoSEQ multiplex PCR. The sample lists millions of clones; 95% were seen once. The specimen sequenced was naive CD4+ T cells sorted from blood. The subset here: CD45RA+ positively selected. These receptors were collected from a man between 18 and 29 years old in good health.

V and J are TRBV19 and TRBJ2-2, with 8 bases lining up with TRBD1. In germline, CDR1 is LNHDA, CDR2 SQIVND (reference sequence). Unmatched junction bases numbered 7, after V lost 10 bases and J lost 0 bases. There are 15 residues in the CDR3. The CDR3 here is CATATGVTNTGELFF. The CDR3 DNA reads as TGTGCCACCGCGACAGGGGTTACGAACACCGGGGAGCTGTTTTTT. Together with reference TRBV19 and TRBJ2-2, the CDR3 gives the full variable domain: DGGITQSPKYLFRKEGQNVTLSCEQNLNHDAMYWYRQDPGQGLRLIYYSQIVNDFQKGDIAEGYSVSREKKESFPLTVTSAQKNPTAFYLCATATGVTNTGELFFGEGSRLTVL.

This rearrangement joins TRBV30 to TRBJ2-7; D ambiguous. The germline CDR1 and CDR2 sequences are GTSNPN and SVGIG (reference sequence). CDR3 length: 16 amino acids. Trimming took off 3 bases at V and 0 bases at J, with 18 bases between the two ends. In DNA, the CDR3 is TGTGCCTGGAGCGTCCCCTTAGACACCTACTCCTACGAGCAGTACTTC. Its protein is CAWSVPLDTYSYEQYF.

This chain connects TRBV28 to TRBJ2-5; the D is unclear. Germline V gene sequence: CDR1 MDHEN, CDR2 SYDVKM. There are 12 residues in the CDR3. Trimming pared 8 bases from V and 7 bases from J, leaving 14 bases between. The CDR3 coding sequence is TGTGCCAGCTATGAGACCAGGAGGACCCAGTACTTC. Encoded protein: CASYETRRTQYF.

The CDR3 DNA sequence: TGTGCCAGCAGCCAAAAGGGACGTTACGAGCAGTACTTC. It translates to CASSQKGRYEQYF. The V and J genes are TRBV5-4 and TRBJ2-7; D is tentatively TRBD1 or TRBD2 (5 bases each). This CDR3 is built from 13 residues. The germline V gene encodes CDR1 SGHNT and CDR2 YYREEE (reference sequence). Trimming removed 4 bases at V and 4 bases at J, with 12 bases between.

The chain is built from TRBV4-1 and TRBJ2-7, with D perhaps matching TRBD1 (5 bases). V dropped 3 bases and J dropped 10 bases, with 10 bases sitting between them. The CDR3 totals 11 residues. Germline CDR1 MGHRA, CDR2 YSYEKL. The CDR3: CASSHQGIQYF. The DNA of the CDR3 is TGCGCCAGCAGCCACCAGGGTATCCAGTACTTC.

The CDR3 loop is CASSLAPSSSGANVLTF. In DNA form, the CDR3 reads TGTGCCAGCAGCTTAGCGCCCTCTAGCTCTGGGGCCAACGTCCTGACTTTC. The chain uses TRBV11-2 and TRBJ2-6; D unresolved. The CDR3 runs to 17 residues. Germline V gene data show CDR1 as SGHAT and CDR2 as FQNNGV. V was trimmed by 1 base and J by 0 bases, leaving 10 bases between them.

V is TRBV29-1 and J is TRBJ2-1, with 8 bases fitting TRBD2. Per germline, CDR1 SQVTM and CDR2 ANQGSEA. The trim removed 5 bases at V and 2 bases at J, leaving 8 bases unmatched. The CDR3 contains 15 residues. The CDR3: CSVLVSGGPYNEQFF. In DNA, the CDR3 is TGCAGCGTTCTGGTAAGCGGGGGACCCTACAATGAGCAGTTCTTC.

V is TRBV7-2 and J is TRBJ2-5; D uncertain. This CDR3 spans 12 amino acids. V shed 5 bases and J shed 4 bases, with 8 bases lying between them. The V gene's germline CDR1 is SGHTA and CDR2 FQGNSA. The CDR3 region is CASSVPGETQYF. CDR3 DNA sequence: TGTGCCAGCAGCGTCCCAGGAGAGACCCAGTACTTC. Filled out from reference TRBV7-2 and TRBJ2-5, the complete variable domain reads GAGVSQSPSNKVTEKGKDVELRCDPISGHTALYWYRQSLGQGLEFLIYFQGNSAPDKSGLPSDRFSAERTGGSVSTLTIQRTQQEDSAVYLCASSVPGETQYFGPGTRLLVL.

The chain joins TRBV18 to TRBJ1-2, with D maybe TRBD1 (5 bases). Germline V gene data show CDR1 as KGHSH and CDR2 as LQKENI. Trimming cost V 0 bases and J 7 bases, with 15 bases left between them. There are 15 residues in the CDR3. This CDR3 is CASSPPNRQSSGYTF. The CDR3 nucleotides are TGTGCCAGCTCACCACCGAACAGGCAATCTTCTGGCTACACCTTC.

The J gene is TRBJ2-3, the V gene TRBV9, with TRBD2 matching 9 bases. Germline-derived CDR1 and CDR2 are SGDLS and YYNGEE. This CDR3 comprises 18 residues. V was clipped by 1 base and J by 1 base; unmatched bases: 10. DNA of the CDR3: TGTGCCAGCAGCGTAAGGGGTTTAGCGGGAGAGGGCACAGATACGCAGTATTTT. Its protein product is CASSVRGLAGEGTDTQYF.

The chain is built from TRBV5-4 and TRBJ1-2, with D perhaps TRBD1 (6 bases). V dropped 0 bases and J dropped 5 bases, with 14 bases sitting between them. The CDR3 contains 15 residues. Germline V gives CDR1 SGHNT, CDR2 YYREEE (reference sequence). The CDR3 nucleotides read TGTGCCAGCAGCTTGGTCCTGGACAGTCAATATGGCTACACCTTC. Translating gives CASSLVLDSQYGYTF.

The chain recombines TRBV28 with TRBJ1-1; TRBD1 is a possible D gene (5 bases). The CDR3 totals 15 residues. Deletions cut 6 bases from V and 1 base from J, with 15 bases between. Germline CDR1 MDHEN, CDR2 SYDVKM. The CDR3 region has the DNA TGTGCCAGCAGGGGCACCCGAAGGGGGAACACTGAAGCTTTCTTT. This gives the protein CASRGTRRGNTEAFF.

The chain recombines TRBV10-3 with TRBJ1-4; 8 nucleotides align to TRBD1. The CDR3 sequence is 14 residues long. V shed 6 bases and J 8 bases; nucleotides not matched to a gene: 8. Looked up from germline, CDR1 is ENHRY and CDR2 is SYGVKD. In DNA form, the CDR3 reads TGTGCCATCAGCGCGGACAGGGAGGGGGAAAAACTGTTTTTT. Translated: CAISADREGEKLFF.

This chain links TRBV6-1 with TRBJ1-2; no definite D call. V lost 5 bases to trimming and J lost 4 bases, with 17 bases between them. CDR3 length: 15 residues. Germline CDR1 MNHNS, CDR2 SASEGT. The CDR3 nucleotides are TGTGCCAGCAGTCCAACAGCAGGAGTAAGCTATGGCTACACCTTC. Its translation is CASSPTAGVSYGYTF.

The J gene is TRBJ1-3, the V gene TRBV5-4; D is undetermined. The J call is uncertain, as TRBJ2-2 better fits the DNA end. CDR1 SGHNT and CDR2 YYREEE come from the germline V gene (reference sequence). The length of the CDR3 is 15 residues. The CDR3 DNA reads as TGTGCCAGCGGACCGCGGTTCGCGAACACCGGGGAGCTGTTTTTT. Its protein product is CASGPRFANTGELFF.

To note about this clone: This sample also contains other DNA sequences that code for the same CDR3. The V call is TRBV2, the J call TRBJ1-5; D gene unclear. The V gene's germline CDR1 is SNHLY and CDR2 FYNNEI. Trimming removed 5 bases at V and 4 bases at J, with 3 bases between. This CDR3 is built from 11 residues. CDR3 sequence: CASSLNQPQHF. The CDR3, as DNA: TGTGCCAGCAGTCTTAATCAGCCCCAGCATTTT.

This clone occurred once. The chain is built from TRBV5-1 and TRBJ1-2; D gene uncertain. Germline CDR1 SGHRS, CDR2 YFSETQ. The CDR3 has 13 amino acids. V lost 2 bases and J 6 bases, leaving 11 bases between the germline ends. The DNA of the CDR3 is TGCGCCAGCAGCTTAAGAGGGATTCATGGCTACACCTTC. Its protein is CASSLRGIHGYTF.

In this sample, this clone turned up once. V and J are TRBV5-1 and TRBJ1-3; D ambiguous. V gave up 2 bases and J gave up 0 bases, with 9 bases separating them. Germline V lookup: CDR1 SGHRS, CDR2 YFSETQ. CDR3 length: 15 residues. This chain's CDR3 is CASSLEPSSGNTIYF. CDR3 DNA sequence: TGCGCCAGCAGCTTAGAGCCGAGCTCTGGAAACACCATATATTTT. Full variable domain (rest looked up from reference TRBV5-1 and TRBJ1-3): KAGVTQTPRYLIKTRGQQVTLSCSPISGHRSVSWYQQTPGQGLQFLFEYFSETQRNKGNFPGRFSGRQFSNSRSEMNVSTLELGDSALYLCASSLEPSSGNTIYFGEGSWLTVV.

This chain connects TRBV6-6 to TRBJ2-7; no clear D gene. Trimming stripped 6 bases from V and 9 bases from J, with 27 bases between. The V gene's germline CDR1 is MNHNY and CDR2 SVGAGI (reference sequence). CDR3 length equals 16 residues. The CDR3 DNA sequence: TGTGCCAGCAGCTCCTGGTTGGGTAGCCACTCTTGGTTGCAGTACTTC. Encoded protein: CASSSWLGSHSWLQYF.

The chain employs TRBV10-3 and TRBJ2-3; D tentatively reads TRBD1 or TRBD2 (6 bases each). The CDR3 is 16 amino acids. Germline CDR1 reads ENHRY; CDR2 reads SYGVKD. V lost 2 bases, J lost 6 bases, and 18 bases lay in between. CDR3 nucleotides: TGTGCCATCAGTGAGGCGGCGAAAACAGGGAGGGATACGCAGTATTTT. It yields the protein CAISEAAKTGRDTQYF.

V usage is TRBV7-9 and J usage is TRBJ1-1; 10 positions match TRBD1. The J segment lost 2 bases and the V segment lost 5 bases, leaving 8 bases of the junction unmatched. This CDR3 is 16 amino acids long. Germline V CDR1 and CDR2: SEHNR, FQNEAQ (reference sequence). In nucleotides, the CDR3 is TGTGCCAGCAGCAAAACCGGGACAGGGGATAACACTGAAGCTTTCTTT. Protein sequence: CASSKTGTGDNTEAFF.

About this clone: The identical CDR3 is also encoded by other nucleotide sequences in the sample. The gene calls are TRBV6-1 and TRBJ2-5; 12 nucleotides match TRBD2. Trimming at V came to 3 bases and at J to 2 bases, leaving 1 base not matched to a gene. Germline V gene data show CDR1 as MNHNS and CDR2 as SASEGT. The CDR3 sequence is 15 residues long. This CDR3 is CASSELAGGQETQYF. In DNA form, the CDR3 reads TGTGCCAGCAGTGAGCTAGCGGGAGGGCAAGAGACCCAGTACTTC.

Note on this clone: At one boundary the junction diverges from the germline segment, which might be a read error. The chain uses TRBV7-7 and TRBJ2-1; D not certain. CDR3 length: 12 residues. CDR1 is SSHAT, CDR2 FNYEAQ, per germline (reference sequence). CDR3 amino acids: CASSSGRDEQFF. In DNA form, the CDR3 reads TGTGCTAGCAGCTCAGGACGGGATGAGCAGTTCTTC.